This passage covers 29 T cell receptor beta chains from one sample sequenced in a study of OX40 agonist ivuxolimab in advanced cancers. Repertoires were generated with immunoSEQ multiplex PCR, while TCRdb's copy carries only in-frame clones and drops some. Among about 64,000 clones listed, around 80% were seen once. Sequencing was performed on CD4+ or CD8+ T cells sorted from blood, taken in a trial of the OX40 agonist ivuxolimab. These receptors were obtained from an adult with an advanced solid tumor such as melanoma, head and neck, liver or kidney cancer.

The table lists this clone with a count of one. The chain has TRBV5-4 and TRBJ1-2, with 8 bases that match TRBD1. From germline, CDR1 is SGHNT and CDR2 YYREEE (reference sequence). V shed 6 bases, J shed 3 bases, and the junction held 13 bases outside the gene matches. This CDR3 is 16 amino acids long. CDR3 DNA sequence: TGTGCCAGCACCCAAGAGGGACAGGACTTTTACTATGGCTACACCTTC. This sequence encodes CASTQEGQDFYYGYTF.

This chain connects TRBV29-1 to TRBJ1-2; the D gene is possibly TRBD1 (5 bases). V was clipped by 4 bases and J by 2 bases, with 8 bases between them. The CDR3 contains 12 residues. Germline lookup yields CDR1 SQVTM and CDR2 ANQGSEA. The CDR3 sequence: CSVGQINYGYTF. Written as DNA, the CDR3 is TGCAGCGTTGGACAGATAAACTATGGCTACACCTTC.

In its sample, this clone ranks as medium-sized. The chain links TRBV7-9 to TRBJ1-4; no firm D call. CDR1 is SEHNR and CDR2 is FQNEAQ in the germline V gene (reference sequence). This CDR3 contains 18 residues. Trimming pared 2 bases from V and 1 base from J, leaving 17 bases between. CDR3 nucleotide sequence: TGTGCCAGCAGCTTAAGGATAGCGCCCCGCGGAACTAATGAAAAACTGTTTTTT. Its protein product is CASSLRIAPRGTNEKLFF.

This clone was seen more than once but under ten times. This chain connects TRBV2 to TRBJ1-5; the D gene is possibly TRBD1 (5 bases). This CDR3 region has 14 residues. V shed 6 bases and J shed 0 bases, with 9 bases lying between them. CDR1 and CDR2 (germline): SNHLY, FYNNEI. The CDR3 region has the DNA TGTGCCAGCAGGCCGGGACTTAGCAATCAGCCCCAGCATTTT. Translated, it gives CASRPGLSNQPQHF.

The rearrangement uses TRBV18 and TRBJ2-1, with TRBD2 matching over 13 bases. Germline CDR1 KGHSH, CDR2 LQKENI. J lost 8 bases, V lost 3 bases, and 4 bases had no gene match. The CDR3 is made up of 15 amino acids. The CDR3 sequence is CASSPTGLAGHEQFF. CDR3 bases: TGTGCCAGCTCACCGACGGGACTAGCGGGGCATGAGCAGTTCTTC.

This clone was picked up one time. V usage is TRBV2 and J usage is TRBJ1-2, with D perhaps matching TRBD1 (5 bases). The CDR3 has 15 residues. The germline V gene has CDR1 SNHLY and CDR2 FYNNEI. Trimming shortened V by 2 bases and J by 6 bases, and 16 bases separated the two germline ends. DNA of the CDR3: TGTGCCAGCAGTGAATTCGGGCAGGGAGCGGATGGCTACACCTTC. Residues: CASSEFGQGADGYTF.

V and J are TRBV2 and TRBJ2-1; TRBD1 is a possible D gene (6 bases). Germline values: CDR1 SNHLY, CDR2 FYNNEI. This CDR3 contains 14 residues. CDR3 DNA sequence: TGTGGAGGGAGTGGACAGCGTTCCTACAATGAGCAGTTCTTC. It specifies CGGSGQRSYNEQFF.

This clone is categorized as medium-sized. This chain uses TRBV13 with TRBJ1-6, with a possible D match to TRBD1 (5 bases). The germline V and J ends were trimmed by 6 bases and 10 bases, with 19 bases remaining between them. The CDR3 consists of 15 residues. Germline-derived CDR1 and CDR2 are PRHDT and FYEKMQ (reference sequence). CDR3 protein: CASRRRGGDESPLHF. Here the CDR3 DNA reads TGTGCCAGCAGGCGACGTGGGGGGGATGAGTCACCCCTCCACTTT.

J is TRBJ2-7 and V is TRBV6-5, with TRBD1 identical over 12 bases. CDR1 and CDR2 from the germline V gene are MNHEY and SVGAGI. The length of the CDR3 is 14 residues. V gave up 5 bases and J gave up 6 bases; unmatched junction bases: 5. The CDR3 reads CASSPGTGGIEQYF. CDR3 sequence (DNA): TGTGCCAGCAGTCCCGGGACAGGGGGCATCGAGCAGTACTTC.

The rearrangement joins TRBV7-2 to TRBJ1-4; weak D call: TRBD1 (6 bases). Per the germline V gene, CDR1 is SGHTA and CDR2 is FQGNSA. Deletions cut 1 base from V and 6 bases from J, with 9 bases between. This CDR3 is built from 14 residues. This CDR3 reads CASSLEWTDEKLFF. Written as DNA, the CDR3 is TGTGCCAGCAGCTTAGAGTGGACAGATGAAAAACTGTTTTTT.

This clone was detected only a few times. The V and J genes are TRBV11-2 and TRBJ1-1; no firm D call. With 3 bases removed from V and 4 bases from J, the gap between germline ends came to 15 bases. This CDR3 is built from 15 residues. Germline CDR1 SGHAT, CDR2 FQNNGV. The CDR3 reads CASSFSGIGGTEAFF. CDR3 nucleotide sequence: TGTGCCAGCAGCTTCTCGGGGATCGGCGGCACTGAAGCTTTCTTT. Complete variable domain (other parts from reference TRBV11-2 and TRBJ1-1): EAGVAQSPRYKIIEKRQSVAFWCNPISGHATLYWYQQILGQGPKLLIQFQNNGVVDDSQLPKDRFSAERLKGVDSTLKIQPAKLEDSAVYLCASSFSGIGGTEAFFGQGTRLTVV.

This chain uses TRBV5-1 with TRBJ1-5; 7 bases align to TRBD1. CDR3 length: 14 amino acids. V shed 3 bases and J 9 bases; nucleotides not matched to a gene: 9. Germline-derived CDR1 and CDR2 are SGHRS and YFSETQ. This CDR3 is CASSSGTAPSPQHF. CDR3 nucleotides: TGCGCCAGCAGCTCCGGGACAGCCCCATCGCCCCAGCATTTT.

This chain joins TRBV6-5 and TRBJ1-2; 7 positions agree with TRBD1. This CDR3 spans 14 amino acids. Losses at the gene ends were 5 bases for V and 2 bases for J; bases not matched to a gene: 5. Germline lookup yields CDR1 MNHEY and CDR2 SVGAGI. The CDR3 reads CASSTPGQNYGYTF. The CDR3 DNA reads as TGTGCCAGCAGTACTCCGGGACAGAACTATGGCTACACCTTC.

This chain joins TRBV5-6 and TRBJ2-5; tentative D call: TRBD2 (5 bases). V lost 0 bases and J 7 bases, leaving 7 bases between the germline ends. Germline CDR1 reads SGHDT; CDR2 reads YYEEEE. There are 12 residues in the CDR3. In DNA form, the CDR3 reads TGTGCCAGCAGCTTGGCCGCGGGGACCCAGTACTTC. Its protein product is CASSLAAGTQYF.

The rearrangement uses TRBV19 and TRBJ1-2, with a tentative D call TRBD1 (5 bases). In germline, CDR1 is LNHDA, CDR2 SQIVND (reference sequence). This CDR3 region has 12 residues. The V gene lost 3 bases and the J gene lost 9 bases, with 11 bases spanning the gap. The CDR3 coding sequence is TGTGCCAGTAGTATGCGTCAGGGCAGCTACACCTTC. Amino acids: CASSMRQGSYTF. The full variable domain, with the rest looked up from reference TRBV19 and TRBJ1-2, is DGGITQSPKYLFRKEGQNVTLSCEQNLNHDAMYWYRQDPGQGLRLIYYSQIVNDFQKGDIAEGYSVSREKKESFPLTVTSAQKNPTAFYLCASSMRQGSYTFGSGTRLTVV.

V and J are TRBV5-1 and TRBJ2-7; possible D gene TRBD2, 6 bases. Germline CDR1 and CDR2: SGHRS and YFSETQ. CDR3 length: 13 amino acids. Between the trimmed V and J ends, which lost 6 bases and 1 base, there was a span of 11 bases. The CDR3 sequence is CASKGLYSYEQYF. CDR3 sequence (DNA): TGCGCCAGCAAGGGACTCTATTCCTACGAGCAGTACTTC.

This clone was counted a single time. CDR3 bases: TGTGCCAGCAGCCAATCAGGGGGCTTGACTGAAGCTTTCTTT. This gives the protein CASSQSGGLTEAFF. The V call is TRBV16, the J call TRBJ1-1; TRBD1 matches 7 bases. From germline, CDR1 is KGHSY and CDR2 FQNENV. The CDR3 contains 14 residues. Trimming removed 0 bases from V and 5 bases from J; junction bases left unmatched: 3.

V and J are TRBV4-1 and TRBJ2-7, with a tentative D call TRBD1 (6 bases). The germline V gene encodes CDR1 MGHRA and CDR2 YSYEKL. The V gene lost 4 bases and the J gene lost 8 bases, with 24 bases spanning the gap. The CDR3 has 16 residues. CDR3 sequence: CASSLPFSVRGKKQYF. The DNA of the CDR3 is TGCGCCAGCAGCCTTCCATTTAGCGTCAGGGGAAAGAAGCAGTACTTC.

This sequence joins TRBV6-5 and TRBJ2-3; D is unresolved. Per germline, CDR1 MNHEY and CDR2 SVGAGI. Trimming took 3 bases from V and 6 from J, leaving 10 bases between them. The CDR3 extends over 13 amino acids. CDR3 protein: CASSYAYADTQYF. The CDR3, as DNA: TGTGCCAGCAGTTATGCCTATGCGGATACGCAGTATTTT.

The CDR3 is CASSPREGMNTEAFF. CDR3 in DNA: TGTGCCAGCTCACCACGTGAGGGGATGAACACTGAAGCTTTCTTT. The V and J genes are TRBV18 and TRBJ1-1; D perhaps matches TRBD1 (5 bases). Per the germline V gene, CDR1 is KGHSH and CDR2 is LQKENI. This CDR3 has 15 residues. V was trimmed by 1 base and J by 0 bases, leaving 9 bases between them.

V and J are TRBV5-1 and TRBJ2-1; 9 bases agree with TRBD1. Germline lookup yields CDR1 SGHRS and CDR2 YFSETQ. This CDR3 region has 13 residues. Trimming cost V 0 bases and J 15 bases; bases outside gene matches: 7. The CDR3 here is CASSLETGGRRFF. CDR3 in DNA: TGCGCCAGCAGCTTGGAGACAGGGGGTCGGCGGTTCTTC.

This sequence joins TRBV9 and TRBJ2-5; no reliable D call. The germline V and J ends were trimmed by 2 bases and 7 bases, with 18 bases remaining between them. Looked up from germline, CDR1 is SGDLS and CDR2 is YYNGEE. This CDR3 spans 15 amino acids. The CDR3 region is CASSVTPGVFGTQYF. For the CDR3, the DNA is TGTGCCAGCAGCGTTACGCCTGGGGTATTCGGGACCCAGTACTTC. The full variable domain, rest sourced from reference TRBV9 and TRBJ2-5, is DSGVTQTPKHLITATGQRVTLRCSPRSGDLSVYWYQQSLDQGLQFLIQYYNGEERAKGNILERFSAQQFPDLHSELNLSSLELGDSALYFCASSVTPGVFGTQYFGPGTRLLVL.

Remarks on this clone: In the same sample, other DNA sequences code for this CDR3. The CDR3, as DNA: TGCGCCAGCAGCTTAGGAGTGCAAGAGACCCAGTACTTC. Translating it yields CASSLGVQETQYF. V is TRBV5-1 and J is TRBJ2-5, with no clear D. Germline loops: CDR1 SGHRS, CDR2 YFSETQ. The CDR3 covers 13 residues. The ends were cut back, 2 bases at V and 2 bases at J, with 7 bases in the middle.

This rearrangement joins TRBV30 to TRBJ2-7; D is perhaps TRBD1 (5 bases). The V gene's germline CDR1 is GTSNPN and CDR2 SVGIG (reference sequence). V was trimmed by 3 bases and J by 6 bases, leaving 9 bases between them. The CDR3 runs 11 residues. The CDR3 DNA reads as TGTGCCTGGAGCCAGGGTGTCGAGCAGTACTTC. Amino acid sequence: CAWSQGVEQYF.

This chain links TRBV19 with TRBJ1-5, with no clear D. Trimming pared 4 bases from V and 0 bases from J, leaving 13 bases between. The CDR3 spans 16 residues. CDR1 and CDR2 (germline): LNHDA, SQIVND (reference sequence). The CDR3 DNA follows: TGTGCCAGTAGTAATTTCGAACTTTATAGCAATCAGCCCCAGCATTTT. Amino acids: CASSNFELYSNQPQHF.

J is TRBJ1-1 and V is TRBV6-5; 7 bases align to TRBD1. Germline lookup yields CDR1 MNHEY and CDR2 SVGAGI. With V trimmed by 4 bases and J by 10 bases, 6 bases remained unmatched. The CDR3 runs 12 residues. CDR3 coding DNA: TGTGCCAGCAGTTCACAGGGGTTCCTAGCTTTCTTT. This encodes CASSSQGFLAFF.

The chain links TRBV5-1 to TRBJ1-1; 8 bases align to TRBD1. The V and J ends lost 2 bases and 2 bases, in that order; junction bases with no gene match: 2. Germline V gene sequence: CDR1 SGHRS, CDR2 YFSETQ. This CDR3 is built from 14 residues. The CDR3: CASSLQGDNTEAFF. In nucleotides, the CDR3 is TGCGCCAGCAGCTTACAGGGGGATAACACTGAAGCTTTCTTT.

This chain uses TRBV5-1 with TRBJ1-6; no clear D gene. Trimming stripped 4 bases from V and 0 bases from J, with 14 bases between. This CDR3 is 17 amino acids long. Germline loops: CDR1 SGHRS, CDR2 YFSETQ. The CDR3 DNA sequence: TGCGCCAGCAGCCTCGACCGGCCGAGCTCCTATAATTCACCCCTCCACTTT. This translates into CASSLDRPSSYNSPLHF.

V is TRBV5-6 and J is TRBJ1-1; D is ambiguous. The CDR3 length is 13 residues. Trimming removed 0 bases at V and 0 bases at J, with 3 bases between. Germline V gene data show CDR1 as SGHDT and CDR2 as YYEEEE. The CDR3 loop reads CASSLALNTEAFF. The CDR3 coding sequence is TGTGCCAGCAGCTTGGCACTGAACACTGAAGCTTTCTTT.